Below, 32 T cell receptor beta chains from the same sample are listed, as sequenced in a study of radiotherapy plus CTLA-4 blockade in lung cancer. The method was immunoSEQ multiplex PCR; TCRdb's version includes in-frame clones alone and lacks a portion of them. This repertoire shows roughly 88,000 clones, approximately 83% found once; its top ten account for around 0.8%. This material consisted of peripheral blood, taken from a patient treated with radiotherapy plus ipilimumab. These receptors all come from a human donor with non-small cell lung cancer who had stable disease on radiotherapy plus ipilimumab.

The genes are TRBV2 and TRBJ2-3; D perhaps matches TRBD1 (6 bases). The CDR3 has 16 amino acids. Germline lookup yields CDR1 SNHLY and CDR2 FYNNEI. Trimming removed 5 bases at V and 2 bases at J, with 17 bases between. CDR3 sequence: CASSPKGVLSTDTQYF. The CDR3 coding sequence is TGTGCCAGCAGTCCCAAGGGGGTCTTATCCACAGATACGCAGTATTTT.

The rearrangement joins TRBV5-1 to TRBJ1-2; D gene uncertain. Trimming stripped 0 bases from V and 8 bases from J, with 20 bases between. The CDR3 sequence is 16 residues long. Germline V CDR1 and CDR2: SGHRS, YFSETQ. The CDR3 DNA sequence: TGCGCCAGCAGCTTGGCCAGTCTAGGTTCTGGGTTGGGCTACACCTTC. Amino acids: CASSLASLGSGLGYTF.

V and J are TRBV11-2 and TRBJ2-1, with D unresolved. This CDR3 has 13 amino acids. Germline CDR1 is SGHAT and CDR2 is FQNNGV. Deletions cut 2 bases from V and 3 bases from J, with 5 bases between. CDR3 protein: CASSLIVYNEQFF. DNA for the CDR3: TGTGCCAGCAGCTTAATAGTCTACAATGAGCAGTTCTTC.

The genes are TRBV9 and TRBJ2-5, with D possibly being TRBD1 or TRBD2 (5 bases each). V lost 5 bases and J 5 bases, leaving 19 bases between the germline ends. This CDR3 region has 15 residues. Germline V lookup: CDR1 SGDLS, CDR2 YYNGEE. The CDR3 DNA follows: TGTGCCAGCAGTGCCGGGACGGGCCTGGGGGAGACCCAGTACTTC. Translating gives CASSAGTGLGETQYF.

V gene TRBV30 combines with J gene TRBJ2-7; unclear D gene. This CDR3 comprises 12 residues. CDR1 is GTSNPN and CDR2 is SVGIG in the germline V gene (reference sequence). V was clipped by 2 bases and J by 2 bases, with 7 bases between them. CDR3 region: CAWSRIAYEQYF. Here the CDR3 DNA reads TGTGCCTGGAGTAGGATTGCCTACGAGCAGTACTTC.

V and J are TRBV9 and TRBJ2-1; either TRBD1 or TRBD2 may fit D (5 bases each). This CDR3 is 15 amino acids long. The ends were cut back, 3 bases at V and 0 bases at J, with 10 bases in the middle. The V gene's germline CDR1 is SGDLS and CDR2 YYNGEE. CDR3: CASSGPGASYNEQFF. CDR3 nucleotide sequence: TGTGCCAGCAGCGGACCCGGGGCCTCCTACAATGAGCAGTTCTTC.

The chain links TRBV2 to TRBJ1-4; possible D gene TRBD1, 5 bases. The CDR3 runs 14 residues. Per the germline V gene, CDR1 is SNHLY and CDR2 is FYNNEI. Trimming cost V 2 bases and J 8 bases, with 12 bases left between them. CDR3 loop: CASSERGRGEKLFF. CDR3 nucleotides: TGTGCCAGCAGTGAAAGGGGACGCGGAGAAAAACTGTTTTTT.

The chain employs TRBV6-5 and TRBJ2-1, with D hard to call. The CDR3 spans 15 residues. Trimming removed 5 bases from V and 0 bases from J, with 11 bases in between. The germline CDR1 and CDR2 sequences are MNHEY and SVGAGI. CDR3 DNA: TGTGCCAGCAGTCTCAGCAGCCGCTCCTACAATGAGCAGTTCTTC. Translation: CASSLSSRSYNEQFF.

The V and J genes are TRBV9 and TRBJ2-3; weak D call: TRBD2 (5 bases). Trimming took off 4 bases at V and 4 bases at J, with 19 bases between the two ends. The germline V gene encodes CDR1 SGDLS and CDR2 YYNGEE. This CDR3 has 16 residues. CDR3 region: CASSIGLRWRPDTQYF. The CDR3 DNA follows: TGTGCCAGCAGCATAGGACTTAGATGGAGGCCAGATACGCAGTATTTT.

V and J are TRBV28 and TRBJ2-7; TRBD1 matches at 8 bases. The CDR3 is 14 residues long. Germline CDR1 reads MDHEN; CDR2 reads SYDVKM. V trimming: 5 bases; J trimming: 7 bases; junction bases outside the gene matches: 10. In DNA, the CDR3 is TGTGCCAGCAGTCCTACGACAGGGGTGAGAGAGCAGTACTTC. Translating gives CASSPTTGVREQYF.

J is TRBJ1-5 and V is TRBV7-6; unclear D gene. The CDR3 is made up of 15 amino acids. V lost 0 bases, J lost 2 bases, and 8 bases lay in between. Germline V lookup: CDR1 SGHVS, CDR2 FNYEAQ. CDR3 sequence: CASSLADAGNQPQHF. The CDR3 region has the DNA TGTGCCAGCAGCTTAGCGGACGCAGGCAATCAGCCCCAGCATTTT.

The rearrangement links TRBV28 to TRBJ2-7; TRBD1 agrees at 9 bases. CDR3 length: 17 amino acids. Per the germline V gene, CDR1 is MDHEN and CDR2 is SYDVKM. V gave up 5 bases and J gave up 0 bases; unmatched junction bases: 11. CDR3 amino acids: CASSPLGQGPSSYEQYF. In DNA, the CDR3 is TGTGCCAGCAGTCCCTTAGGACAGGGGCCGAGCTCCTACGAGCAGTACTTC.

The chain couples TRBV9 to TRBJ2-3; 10 nucleotides agree with TRBD2. This CDR3 comprises 17 residues. The germline CDR1 and CDR2 sequences are SGDLS and YYNGEE. The ends lost 2 bases at V and 0 bases at J; junction bases unmatched: 6. In DNA, the CDR3 is TGTGCCAGCAGCGTCCGGAGCGGGGGGGCTAGCACAGATACGCAGTATTTT. This gives the protein CASSVRSGGASTDTQYF. Based on the CDR3 plus reference TRBV9 and TRBJ2-3, the full variable domain is DSGVTQTPKHLITATGQRVTLRCSPRSGDLSVYWYQQSLDQGLQFLIQYYNGEERAKGNILERFSAQQFPDLHSELNLSSLELGDSALYFCASSVRSGGASTDTQYFGPGTRLTVL.

V and J are TRBV7-6 and TRBJ1-5; D remains unclear. V was clipped by 4 bases and J by 4 bases, with 8 bases between them. There are 13 residues in the CDR3. Looked up from germline, CDR1 is SGHVS and CDR2 is FNYEAQ. The CDR3 sequence: CASSSQENQPQHF. DNA for the CDR3: TGTGCCAGCAGCTCGCAGGAAAATCAGCCCCAGCATTTT.

This chain connects TRBV2 to TRBJ1-2; TRBD1 is a possible D gene (6 bases). CDR3 length: 15 amino acids. Germline V gene sequence: CDR1 SNHLY, CDR2 FYNNEI. The V end lost 2 bases, the J end lost 4 bases, and 14 bases lay between the germline ends. The CDR3 protein is CASSETGGRSYGYTF. The DNA for the CDR3 is TGTGCCAGCAGTGAAACCGGGGGGCGCAGCTATGGCTACACCTTC.

With regard to this clone: Other DNA variants within this sample encode the same CDR3. The chain links TRBV6-1 to TRBJ2-7; D might be TRBD1 or TRBD2, each matching 6 bases. Germline-derived CDR1 and CDR2 are MNHNS and SASEGT. V was clipped by 4 bases and J by 4 bases, with 11 bases between them. CDR3 length equals 13 residues. CDR3 DNA: TGTGCCAGCAGTGTGGGGGGCAATTACGAGCAGTACTTC. Its protein product is CASSVGGNYEQYF.

A single count supports this clone. This chain uses TRBV28 with TRBJ2-6; the D call may be TRBD1 or TRBD2 (5 bases each). V was clipped by 6 bases and J by 3 bases, with 18 bases between them. This CDR3 spans 17 amino acids. Germline-derived CDR1 and CDR2 are MDHEN and SYDVKM. DNA for the CDR3: TGTGCCAGCAGAGTCCCGGGACGGGGTTTTGGGGCCAACGTCCTGACTTTC. Its translation: CASRVPGRGFGANVLTF.

In regard to this clone: This CDR3 is also generated by other DNA sequences in the sample. The rearrangement joins TRBV20-1 to TRBJ1-5; D call uncertain. Germline V gene sequence: CDR1 DFQATT, CDR2 SNEGSKA (reference sequence). Deletions cut 3 bases from V and 5 bases from J, with 5 bases between. CDR3 size: 11 residues. The CDR3 sequence is CSARGDQPQHF. The CDR3 nucleotides read TGCAGTGCTAGGGGAGATCAGCCCCAGCATTTT.

The rearrangement links TRBV30 to TRBJ2-7, with D tentatively TRBD1 (6 bases). The CDR3 extends over 9 amino acids. Germline assignment: CDR1 GTSNPN and CDR2 SVGIG (reference sequence). Trimming removed 8 bases from V and 11 bases from J, with 13 bases in between. CDR3 DNA: TGTGCCACAGGGCCCCCTGAGTACTTC. This encodes CATGPPEYF.

V gene TRBV28 combines with J gene TRBJ2-7; perhaps D is TRBD1 or TRBD2 (5 bases each). Germline V gives CDR1 MDHEN, CDR2 SYDVKM. CDR3 size: 14 residues. Trimming removed 6 bases from V and 0 bases from J, with 12 bases in between. The CDR3 region is CASRPSRGSYEQYF. The CDR3 DNA follows: TGTGCCAGCAGGCCCTCGAGGGGCTCCTACGAGCAGTACTTC.

This clone showed up just once. The rearrangement joins TRBV4-2 to TRBJ2-1, with TRBD1 matching over 9 bases. The V gene end was trimmed by 0 bases and the J gene end by 10 bases; junction bases not matched to a gene: 7. Germline assignment: CDR1 LGHNA and CDR2 YNFKEQ. The CDR3 consists of 15 residues. The CDR3 DNA follows: TGTGCCAGCAGCCAAGACGACAGGGGGAGACCAGAGCAGTTCTTC. This sequence encodes CASSQDDRGRPEQFF.

This clone was recorded only once. The gene calls are TRBV6-1 and TRBJ1-6, with D hard to call. The CDR3 is made up of 17 amino acids. Trimming stripped 2 bases from V and 0 bases from J, with 11 bases between. Germline V gene sequence: CDR1 MNHNS, CDR2 SASEGT. The CDR3 loop reads CASSEIGGYSYNSPLHF. CDR3 DNA sequence: TGTGCCAGCAGTGAAATCGGAGGTTACTCCTATAATTCACCCCTCCACTTT.

This clone was seen ten or more times. Other DNA sequences in this specimen translate into the identical CDR3. The chain uses TRBV19 and TRBJ2-3; TRBD2 is a possible D gene (6 bases). CDR3 length: 12 residues. Germline loops: CDR1 LNHDA, CDR2 SQIVND (reference sequence). Trimming removed 6 bases from V and 5 bases from J, with 9 bases in between. Here the CDR3 reads CASRLSGDTQYF. CDR3 coding DNA: TGTGCCAGTAGACTTAGCGGAGATACGCAGTATTTT.

The genes are TRBV7-2 and TRBJ2-3, with 14 bases identical to TRBD2. V lost 5 bases, J lost 2 bases, and 9 bases stayed unmatched. There are 18 residues in the CDR3. Germline loops: CDR1 SGHTA, CDR2 FQGNSA. CDR3 DNA: TGTGCCAGCAGCATCCCGGGACTAGCGGGGGAACCCACAGATACGCAGTATTTT. Encoded protein: CASSIPGLAGEPTDTQYF.

Regarding this clone: Other DNA sequences within the sample encode an identical CDR3. The chain combines TRBV5-6 with TRBJ1-2; D remains unclear. Trimming removed 4 bases at V and 4 bases at J, with 11 bases between. The CDR3 is 13 amino acids. The V gene's germline CDR1 is SGHDT and CDR2 YYEEEE. CDR3 loop: CASSLNGLYGYTF. The CDR3 DNA follows: TGTGCCAGCAGCCTCAACGGACTCTATGGCTACACCTTC.

This clone was seen a single time. This chain uses TRBV19 with TRBJ1-1; the match to TRBD1 covers 7 bases. CDR1 and CDR2 from the germline V gene are LNHDA and SQIVND (reference sequence). After removal of 8 bases from V and 1 base from J, the junction contained 10 bases not matched to a gene. The CDR3 spans 15 residues. The CDR3 is CASFYQGVTNTEAFF. The CDR3 nucleotides read TGTGCCAGTTTCTATCAGGGGGTGACGAACACTGAAGCTTTCTTT.

J is TRBJ2-7 and V is TRBV20-1, with D uncertain. The germline V and J ends were trimmed by 3 bases and 6 bases, with 9 bases remaining between them. This CDR3 has 11 amino acids. Germline CDR1 is DFQATT and CDR2 is SNEGSKA (reference sequence). In DNA form, the CDR3 reads TGCAGTGCTAGGAGCCCCCGCGAGCAGTACTTC. Translating gives CSARSPREQYF.

The chain carries TRBV7-6 and TRBJ2-2; D is perhaps TRBD2 (5 bases). The CDR3 extends over 15 amino acids. In germline, CDR1 is SGHVS, CDR2 FNYEAQ. The V end lost 5 bases, the J end lost 0 bases, and 10 bases lay between the germline ends. For the CDR3, the DNA is TGTGCCAGCAGCCCCGGGGAGCCGAACACCGGGGAGCTGTTTTTT. Translating gives CASSPGEPNTGELFF.

The genes are TRBV28 and TRBJ1-1; D is undetermined. The CDR3 consists of 17 residues. Germline assignment: CDR1 MDHEN and CDR2 SYDVKM. The V end lost 3 bases, the J end lost 0 bases, and 17 bases lay between the germline ends. The CDR3 loop is CASSLALFAGVNTEAFF. DNA of the CDR3: TGTGCCAGCAGTTTGGCCTTGTTCGCCGGCGTGAACACTGAAGCTTTCTTT.

In its sample, this clone was seen a few times. The chain links TRBV6-1 to TRBJ2-7; the D gene is possibly TRBD1 (7 bases). Germline CDR1 reads MNHNS; CDR2 reads SASEGT. V was cut by 6 bases and J by 7 bases, with 19 bases left in between. CDR3 length: 14 residues. The CDR3 nucleotides read TGTGCCAGCAGGGCGGTCCAGGGGGGCTGGGAGCAGTACTTC. Translated, it gives CASRAVQGGWEQYF.

The chain carries TRBV27 and TRBJ1-5; no firm D call. The CDR3 is 14 residues long. Trimming stripped 3 bases from V and 6 bases from J, with 12 bases between. Germline lookup yields CDR1 MNHEY and CDR2 SMNVEV (reference sequence). CDR3 sequence (DNA): TGTGCCAGCAGTTTGGTCGGACCTGCTCAGCCCCAGCATTTT. Translating it yields CASSLVGPAQPQHF.

CDR3 nucleotide sequence: TGCGCCAGCAGCTTGGCGGCCGGAGGGGCTCGCTACGAGCAGTACTTC. It translates to CASSLAAGGARYEQYF. The chain combines TRBV5-1 with TRBJ2-7; perhaps TRBD2 as D (6 bases). CDR1 SGHRS and CDR2 YFSETQ come from the germline V gene. The V and J ends lost 0 bases and 3 bases respectively, with 16 bases between them. CDR3 length equals 16 residues.